The 4 T cell receptor beta chains given below trace back to one sample, sequenced in a study of blood T cell repertoires in COVID-19. The repertoire was sequenced with immunoSEQ multiplex PCR; TCRdb's copy has only in-frame clones and lacks some. Here the sample spans over 200,000 clones, approximately 81% being singletons. The material sequenced was PBMCs or T cells enriched from blood (not recorded which). These TCRs come from a man in his forties who had recovered from COVID-19.

V and J are TRBV30 and TRBJ2-7; 10 positions agree with TRBD2. The germline V gene has CDR1 GTSNPN and CDR2 SVGIG (reference sequence). The CDR3 covers 14 residues. The V segment lost 3 bases and the J segment 7 bases; nucleotides outside the gene matches: 9. CDR3 amino acids: CAWRLAGTTGEQYF. The DNA for the CDR3 is TGTGCCTGGAGACTAGCGGGGACGACAGGGGAGCAGTACTTC.

The V gene is TRBV6-5, the J gene TRBJ1-6, with a possible D match to TRBD1 (6 bases). The germline CDR1 and CDR2 sequences are MNHEY and SVGAGI. The CDR3 length is 14 residues. The V end was cut by 6 bases, the J end by 9 bases, with 15 bases between. As DNA, the CDR3 is TGTGCCAGCAGCCTTCACAGGGACGGTTCACCCCTCCACTTT. Protein product: CASSLHRDGSPLHF.

The chain couples TRBV5-6 to TRBJ2-2; 13 bases line up with TRBD2. This CDR3 has 16 residues. Germline CDR1 SGHDT, CDR2 YYEEEE. The J segment lost 7 bases and the V segment lost 4 bases, leaving 7 bases of the junction unmatched. The CDR3 bases are TGTGCCAGCAGCCTACGACTAGCGGGAGGACTCGGGGAGCTGTTTTTT. Translation gives CASSLRLAGGLGELFF.

The chain links TRBV6-5 to TRBJ2-7, with 8 bases matching TRBD1. Germline V gene sequence: CDR1 MNHEY, CDR2 SVGAGI. This CDR3 region has 12 residues. The CDR3 is CGAGQGLHEQYF. The DNA of the CDR3 is TGTGGTGCCGGACAGGGCCTCCACGAGCAGTACTTC.